Described below is a single TCR beta chain sequence and its context. Germline V gives CDR1 SGHAT, CDR2 FQDESV (reference sequence). V was pared by 5 bases and J by 2 bases, with 6 bases of the junction left unmatched. CDR3 length: 17 residues. Only in-frame clones appear in the TCRdb table, and some are missing; sequencing was by immunoSEQ multiplex PCR. The table has tens of thousands of clones, 80% to 90% seen once; the top ten hold 1.5% to 2.5%. The data belong to a study of OX40 agonist ivuxolimab in advanced cancers. The gene calls are TRBV11-1 and TRBJ2-3, with TRBD2 matching 14 bases. The sample in question was CD4+ or CD8+ T cells sorted from blood, obtained in a trial of the OX40 agonist ivuxolimab. The receptor's source is an adult with an advanced solid tumor such as melanoma, head and neck, liver or kidney cancer. The CDR3 is CASSPGTSGGFTDTQYF. The CDR3 DNA is TGTGCCAGCAGCCCAGGGACTAGCGGGGGATTCACAGATACGCAGTATTTT.